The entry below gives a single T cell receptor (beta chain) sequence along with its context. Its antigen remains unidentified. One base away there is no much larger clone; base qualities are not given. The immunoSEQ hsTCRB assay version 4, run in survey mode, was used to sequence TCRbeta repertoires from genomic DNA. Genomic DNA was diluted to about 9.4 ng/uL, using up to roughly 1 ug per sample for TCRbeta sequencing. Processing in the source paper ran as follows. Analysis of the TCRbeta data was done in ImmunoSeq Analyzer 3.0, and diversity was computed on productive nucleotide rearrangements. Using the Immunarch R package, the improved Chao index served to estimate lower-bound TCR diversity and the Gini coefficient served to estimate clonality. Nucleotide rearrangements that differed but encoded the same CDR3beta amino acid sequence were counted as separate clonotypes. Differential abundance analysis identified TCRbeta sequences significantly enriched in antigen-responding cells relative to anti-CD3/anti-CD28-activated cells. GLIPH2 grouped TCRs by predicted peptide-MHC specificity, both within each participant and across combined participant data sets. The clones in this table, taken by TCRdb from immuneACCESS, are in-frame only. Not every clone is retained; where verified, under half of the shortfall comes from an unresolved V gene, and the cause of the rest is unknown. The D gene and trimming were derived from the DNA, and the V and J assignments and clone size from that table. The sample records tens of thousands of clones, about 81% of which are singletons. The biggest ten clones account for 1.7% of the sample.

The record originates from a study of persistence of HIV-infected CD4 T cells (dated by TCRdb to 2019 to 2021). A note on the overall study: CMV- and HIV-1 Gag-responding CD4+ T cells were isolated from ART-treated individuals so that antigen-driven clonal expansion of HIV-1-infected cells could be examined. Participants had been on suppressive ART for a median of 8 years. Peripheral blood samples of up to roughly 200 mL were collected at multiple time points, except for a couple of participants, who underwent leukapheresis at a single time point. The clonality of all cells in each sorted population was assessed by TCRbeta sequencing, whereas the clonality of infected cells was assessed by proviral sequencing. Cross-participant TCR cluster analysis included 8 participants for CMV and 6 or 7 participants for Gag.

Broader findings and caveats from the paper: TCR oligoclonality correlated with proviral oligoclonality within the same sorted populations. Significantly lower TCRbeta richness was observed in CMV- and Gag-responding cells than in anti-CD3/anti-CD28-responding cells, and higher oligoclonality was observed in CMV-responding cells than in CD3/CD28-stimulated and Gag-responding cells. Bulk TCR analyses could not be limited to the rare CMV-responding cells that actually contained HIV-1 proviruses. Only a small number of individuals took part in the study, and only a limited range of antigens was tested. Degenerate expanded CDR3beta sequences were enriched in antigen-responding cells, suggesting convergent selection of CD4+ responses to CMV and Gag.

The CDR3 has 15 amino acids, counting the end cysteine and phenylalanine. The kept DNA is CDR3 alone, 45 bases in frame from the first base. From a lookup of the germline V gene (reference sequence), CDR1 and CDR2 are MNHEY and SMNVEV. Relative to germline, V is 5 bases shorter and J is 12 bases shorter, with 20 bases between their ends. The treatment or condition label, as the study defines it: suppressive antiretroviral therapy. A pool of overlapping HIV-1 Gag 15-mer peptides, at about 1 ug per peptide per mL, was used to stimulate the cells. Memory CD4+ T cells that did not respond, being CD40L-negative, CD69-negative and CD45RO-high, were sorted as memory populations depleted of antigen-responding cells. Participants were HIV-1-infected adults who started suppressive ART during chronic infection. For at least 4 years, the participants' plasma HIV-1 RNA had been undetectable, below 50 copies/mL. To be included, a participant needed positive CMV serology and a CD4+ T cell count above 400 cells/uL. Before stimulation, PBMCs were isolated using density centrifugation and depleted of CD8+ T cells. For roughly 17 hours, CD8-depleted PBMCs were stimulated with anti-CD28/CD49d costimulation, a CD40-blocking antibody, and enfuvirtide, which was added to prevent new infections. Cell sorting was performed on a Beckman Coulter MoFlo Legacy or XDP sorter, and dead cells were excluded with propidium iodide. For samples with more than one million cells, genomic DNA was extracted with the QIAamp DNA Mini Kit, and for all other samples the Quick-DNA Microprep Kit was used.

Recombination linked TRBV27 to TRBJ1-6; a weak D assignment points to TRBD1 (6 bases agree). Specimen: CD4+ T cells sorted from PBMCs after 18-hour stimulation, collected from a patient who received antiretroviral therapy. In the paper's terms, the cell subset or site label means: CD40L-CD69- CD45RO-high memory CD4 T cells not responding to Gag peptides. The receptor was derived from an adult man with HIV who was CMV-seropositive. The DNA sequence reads TGTGCCAGCAGTCCCCTACAGGGAGCTGGCAGACCCCTCCACTTT. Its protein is CASSPLQGAGRPLHF.